The 27 T cell receptor beta chains reported below all come from one sample, sequenced in a study of blood T cell repertoires in COVID-19. Some clones are missing from TCRdb's copy, which holds only in-frame ones; the method was immunoSEQ multiplex PCR. The data contain just over 350,000 clones, approximately 84% of them seen just once; the ten biggest clones take up 3%. Sequences were obtained from PBMCs or T cells enriched from blood (not recorded which). The receptors stem from a woman aged 25 to 39 who had recovered from COVID-19.

V gene TRBV3-1 (or the pseudogene TRBV3-2) combines with J gene TRBJ1-2; tentatively, D is TRBD1 (5 bases). Germline V gene sequence: CDR1 LGHDT, CDR2 YNNKEL (reference sequence). CDR3 length: 16 residues. The germline V and J ends were trimmed by 0 bases and 7 bases, with 18 bases remaining between them. DNA of the CDR3: TGTGCCAGCAGCCAAGATAGGCGGGACCGATTTCCTGGCTACACCTTC. Protein sequence: CASSQDRRDRFPGYTF.

This clone was found once. The DNA for the CDR3 is TGTGCCAGCAGCTACCGGACAATACTGAACACTGAAGCTTTCTTT. Protein: CASSYRTILNTEAFF. The V and J genes are TRBV3-1 (or the pseudogene TRBV3-2) and TRBJ1-1, with D possibly being TRBD1 (5 bases). The V end lost 5 bases, the J end lost 0 bases, and 13 bases lay between the germline ends. This CDR3 is 15 amino acids long. CDR1 is LGHDT and CDR2 is YNNKEL in the germline V gene (reference sequence).

The chain links TRBV28 to TRBJ1-5, with a tentative D call TRBD1 (6 bases). With 4 bases removed from V and 3 bases from J, the gap between germline ends came to 16 bases. The CDR3 extends over 16 amino acids. CDR1 and CDR2 (germline): MDHEN, SYDVKM. In nucleotides, the CDR3 is TGTGCCAGCAGTTCGTGGACACAGGGCTTCAATCAGCCCCAGCATTTT. Residues: CASSSWTQGFNQPQHF.

This chain uses TRBV11-2 with TRBJ1-2, with D tentatively TRBD1 (5 bases). V was pared by 1 base and J by 5 bases, with 8 bases between. Germline assignment: CDR1 SGHAT and CDR2 FQNNGV. This CDR3 is built from 13 residues. Here the CDR3 DNA reads TGTGCCAGCAGCTTAGTGGGGCGATATGGCTACACCTTC. Its translation is CASSLVGRYGYTF.

The V gene is TRBV7-9, the J gene TRBJ2-1, with 10 nucleotides matching TRBD2. The CDR3 loop spans 15 amino acids. Germline values: CDR1 SEHNR, CDR2 FQNEAQ (reference sequence). Germline trimming cut 5 bases from V and 9 bases from J; bases unmatched to any gene: 10. The CDR3 sequence is CASSPLSGRAGEQFF. The CDR3 nucleotides are TGTGCCAGCAGCCCCTTGAGCGGGAGGGCGGGTGAGCAGTTCTTC. Complete variable domain (other parts from reference TRBV7-9 and TRBJ2-1): DTGVSQNPRHKITKRGQNVTFRCDPISEHNRLYWYRQTLGQGPEFLTYFQNEAQLEKSRLLSDRFSAERPKGSFSTLEIQRTEQGDSAMYLCASSPLSGRAGEQFFGPGTRLTVL.

The chain links TRBV15 to TRBJ2-1; 10 nucleotides match TRBD2. There are 16 residues in the CDR3. V lost 0 bases to trimming and J lost 8 bases; unmatched junction nucleotides: 7. Germline V CDR1 and CDR2: LNHNV, YYDKDF (reference sequence). CDR3 in DNA: TGTGCCACCAGCAGAGATCAAGCGGGAGGGCCCGATGAGCAGTTCTTC. Amino acid sequence: CATSRDQAGGPDEQFF.

The chain recombines TRBV27 with TRBJ2-7; D remains unclear. The V gene's germline CDR1 is MNHEY and CDR2 SMNVEV (reference sequence). Trimming took off 2 bases at V and 1 base at J, with 12 bases between the two ends. The CDR3 sequence is 15 residues long. CDR3 region: CASSLGHLVSYEQYF. The CDR3 region has the DNA TGTGCCAGCAGTTTAGGCCACCTAGTATCCTACGAGCAGTACTTC.

The chain has TRBV7-9 and TRBJ1-2; 7 nucleotides align to TRBD1. Germline V CDR1 and CDR2: SEHNR, FQNEAQ (reference sequence). The CDR3 contains 15 residues. Trimming took 5 bases from V and 5 from J; bases not matched to a gene: 11. This CDR3 is CASSPEGTVKYGYTF. The CDR3 DNA is TGTGCCAGCAGCCCAGAAGGGACAGTTAAGTATGGCTACACCTTC.

The chain carries TRBV7-8 and TRBJ1-5, with D maybe TRBD1 (5 bases). CDR1 SGHVS and CDR2 FQNEAQ come from the germline V gene. The CDR3 length is 13 residues. V dropped 5 bases and J dropped 2 bases, with 7 bases sitting between them. The CDR3 DNA reads TGTGCCAGCAGCAAACAGGGCAATCAGCCCCAGCATTTT. It codes for CASSKQGNQPQHF.

V is TRBV21-1 and J is TRBJ1-1; the table calls TRBD1, which could not be checked here. TRBV21-1 is a pseudogene segment. The CDR3 length is 17 residues. CDR3 sequence (DNA): TGTGCCAGCAGCAAAGTTGACGGGACAGGGAAGAACACTGAAGCTTTCTTT. It translates to CASSKVDGTGKNTEAFF.

The chain uses TRBV7-2 and TRBJ2-7, with 7 bases that match TRBD1. The V gene end was trimmed by 5 bases and the J gene end by 0 bases; junction bases not matched to a gene: 4. The CDR3 runs to 14 residues. Per the germline V gene, CDR1 is SGHTA and CDR2 is FQGNSA. CDR3 nucleotides: TGTGCCAGCAGCGCGGACAGGAGCTCCTACGAGCAGTACTTC. It encodes CASSADRSSYEQYF.

This clone was recorded once. V usage is TRBV6-5 and J usage is TRBJ2-7, with TRBD1 matching over 7 bases. The V and J ends lost 6 bases and 4 bases, in that order; junction bases with no gene match: 6. The V gene's germline CDR1 is MNHEY and CDR2 SVGAGI. There are 13 residues in the CDR3. The CDR3 DNA sequence: TGTGCCAGCAGCTTCCGGGACAGTTACGAGCAGTACTTC. Its protein is CASSFRDSYEQYF.

The chain joins TRBV18 to TRBJ1-2, with 7 bases matching TRBD1. After removal of 6 bases from V and 6 bases from J, the junction contained 7 bases not matched to a gene. Germline values: CDR1 KGHSH, CDR2 LQKENI. CDR3 length: 13 residues. The CDR3 region has the DNA TGTGCCAGCTCCCGCGACAGGGATGATGGCTACACCTTC. Translation: CASSRDRDDGYTF. Full variable domain (missing parts from reference TRBV18 and TRBJ1-2): NAGVMQNPRHLVRRRGQEARLRCSPMKGHSHVYWYRQLPEEGLKFMVYLQKENIIDESGMPKERFSAEFPKEGPSILRIQQVVRGDSAAYFCASSRDRDDGYTFGSGTRLTVV.

V is TRBV28 and J is TRBJ1-1; 8 nucleotides align to TRBD1. The length of the CDR3 is 15 residues. Germline loops: CDR1 MDHEN, CDR2 SYDVKM. V trimming: 4 bases; J trimming: 1 base; junction bases outside the gene matches: 5. The CDR3 sequence is CASSSAGTGNTEAFF. The CDR3 bases are TGTGCCAGCAGTTCAGCCGGGACAGGGAACACTGAAGCTTTCTTT.

This clone was picked up one time. CDR3 loop: CASSLGRGSNSPLHF. The CDR3 DNA is TGTGCCAGCAGCTTAGGCAGGGGCTCCAATTCACCCCTCCACTTT. This rearrangement joins TRBV13 to TRBJ1-6, with D perhaps TRBD1 (6 bases). The CDR3 is made up of 15 amino acids. CDR1 and CDR2 from the germline V gene are PRHDT and FYEKMQ (reference sequence). Trimming took 0 bases from V and 7 from J, leaving 10 bases between them.

In this sample, this clone turned up once. The rearrangement links TRBV28 to TRBJ1-5, with a weak D call TRBD1 (5 bases). The germline V gene has CDR1 MDHEN and CDR2 SYDVKM. V lost 10 bases, J lost 8 bases, and 15 bases lay in between. This CDR3 comprises 12 residues. The CDR3 loop reads CATSGGLEPQHF. The DNA of the CDR3 is TGTGCCACAAGCGGGGGTTTGGAGCCCCAGCATTTT.

The V and J genes are TRBV12-5 and TRBJ2-2; 8 positions agree with TRBD1. The V and J ends lost 6 bases and 7 bases, in that order; junction bases with no gene match: 10. Germline CDR1 and CDR2: LGHNT and FRNRAP. The CDR3 runs to 15 residues. CDR3 in DNA: TGTGCTAGTGGCCCAGGGGGCTCGGGTGTCGGGGAGCTGTTTTTT. This encodes CASGPGGSGVGELFF.

The chain combines TRBV5-1 with TRBJ2-2, with 7 bases lining up with TRBD2. This CDR3 contains 15 residues. V was pared by 2 bases and J by 3 bases, with 4 bases of the junction left unmatched. Germline V CDR1 and CDR2: SGHRS, YFSETQ. The CDR3 DNA sequence: TGCGCCAGCAGCTTACGCGGGAGCGACACCGGGGAGCTGTTTTTT. It yields the protein CASSLRGSDTGELFF.

The chain carries TRBV7-2 and TRBJ1-2, with 8 nucleotides matching TRBD1. Germline values: CDR1 SGHTA, CDR2 FQGNSA. The ends lost 5 bases at V and 8 bases at J; junction bases unmatched: 7. The CDR3 covers 13 residues. CDR3 sequence reads: CASSPDRGGGYTF. CDR3 nucleotides: TGTGCCAGCAGCCCAGACAGGGGAGGAGGCTACACCTTC.

This clone was recorded only once. V gene TRBV7-8 combines with J gene TRBJ1-5, with 8 bases matching TRBD1. This CDR3 is built from 17 residues. After removal of 5 bases from V and 3 bases from J, the junction contained 12 bases not matched to a gene. The germline gives CDR1 SGHVS, CDR2 FQNEAQ. The CDR3 loop is CASSNRQGLANNQPQHF. DNA of the CDR3: TGTGCCAGCAGCAACAGACAGGGGTTGGCGAACAATCAGCCCCAGCATTTT.

The gene calls are TRBV5-6 and TRBJ2-2, with 14 bases matching TRBD2. The ends lost 3 bases at V and 4 bases at J; junction bases unmatched: 5. The CDR3 is made up of 17 amino acids. CDR1 is SGHDT and CDR2 is YYEEEE in the germline V gene. The CDR3 coding sequence is TGTGCCAGCAGCTCAGGGACTAGCGGGAGAGTCACCGGGGAGCTGTTTTTT. It encodes CASSSGTSGRVTGELFF.

The chain is built from TRBV7-9 and TRBJ1-2; the match to TRBD1 covers 12 bases. Germline trimming cut 5 bases from V and 5 bases from J; bases unmatched to any gene: 6. Germline V gene lookup returns CDR1 SEHNR and CDR2 FQNEAQ (reference sequence). The length of the CDR3 is 15 residues. The CDR3 spells CASSLGTGGSYGYTF. The DNA of the CDR3 is TGTGCCAGCAGCCTCGGGACAGGGGGCAGTTATGGCTACACCTTC.

The chain has TRBV5-1 and TRBJ2-1; no clear D. This CDR3 spans 14 amino acids. Germline lookup yields CDR1 SGHRS and CDR2 YFSETQ. The ends were cut back, 0 bases at V and 5 bases at J, with 9 bases in the middle. CDR3 bases: TGCGCCAGCAGCTTGGTTTTTGCGGACAATGAGCAGTTCTTC. Translated, it gives CASSLVFADNEQFF.

This sequence joins TRBV4-2 and TRBJ1-3; tentatively, D is TRBD1 (5 bases). The length of the CDR3 is 17 residues. Trimming stripped 0 bases from V and 2 bases from J, with 14 bases between. Germline-derived CDR1 and CDR2 are LGHNA and YNFKEQ. For the CDR3, the DNA is TGTGCCAGCAGCCAAGATGGCAGGGCTTCGACTGGAAACACCATATATTTT. Translation: CASSQDGRASTGNTIYF.

The chain carries TRBV14 and TRBJ2-1; 7 nucleotides align to TRBD2. Trimming cost V 6 bases and J 4 bases; bases outside gene matches: 9. The germline gives CDR1 SGHDN, CDR2 FVKESK. The length of the CDR3 is 15 residues. The CDR3 DNA reads as TGTGCCAGCAGTCTATTTACTAGCGTTTACAATGAGCAGTTCTTC. Residues: CASSLFTSVYNEQFF.

This clone has just a few counts. The chain couples TRBV28 to TRBJ2-7; 15 bases match TRBD2. This CDR3 comprises 18 residues. Per germline, CDR1 MDHEN and CDR2 SYDVKM. The J segment lost 6 bases and the V segment lost 8 bases, leaving 17 bases of the junction unmatched. CDR3 sequence reads: CASHKPGLAGGSPGEQYF. The CDR3 region has the DNA TGTGCCAGCCATAAACCGGGACTAGCGGGAGGATCCCCGGGCGAGCAGTACTTC.

This clone was detected only once. The chain employs TRBV27 and TRBJ2-3; 8 nucleotides align to TRBD2. This CDR3 is 16 amino acids long. The J segment lost 0 bases and the V segment lost 2 bases, leaving 4 bases of the junction unmatched. Germline assignment: CDR1 MNHEY and CDR2 SMNVEV (reference sequence). The CDR3 nucleotides are TGTGCCAGCAGTTTAAACCCTAGCGGGAGCACAGATACGCAGTATTTT. This encodes CASSLNPSGSTDTQYF.